This TCR beta chain comes out of a study of breast tumors, draining lymph nodes, adjacent tissues. General observations from the study: Data only fit, rather than demonstrated, lymph node origin of most tumor T cells. Compared with basal-like, luminal-like tumors shared significantly more repertoire with nontumor tissue.

V was cut by 5 bases and J by 3 bases, with 11 bases left in between. CDR1 SNHLY and CDR2 FYNNEI come from the germline V gene. The CDR3 extends over 13 amino acids. Breast cancer patients provided tissue from their axillary draining lymph nodes. This clonotype was recorded many times. Its antigen remains unknown. MiXCR, applied by TCRdb to the multiplex PCR reads, yields one record per CDR3 protein. The sample has under 150,000 distinct CDR3 sequences, approximately 20% seen once; the top ten hold about 2.4%. The sample was axillary lymph node tissue. The receptor was isolated from a female donor with breast cancer. Some clones in this sample may be carry-over from other donors' samples. The chain is built from TRBV2 and TRBJ2-7, with a weak D call TRBD1 (5 bases). CDR3: CASSWTQFYEQYF. For the CDR3, the DNA is TGTGCCAGCAGTTGGACACAATTCTACGAGCAGTACTTC.